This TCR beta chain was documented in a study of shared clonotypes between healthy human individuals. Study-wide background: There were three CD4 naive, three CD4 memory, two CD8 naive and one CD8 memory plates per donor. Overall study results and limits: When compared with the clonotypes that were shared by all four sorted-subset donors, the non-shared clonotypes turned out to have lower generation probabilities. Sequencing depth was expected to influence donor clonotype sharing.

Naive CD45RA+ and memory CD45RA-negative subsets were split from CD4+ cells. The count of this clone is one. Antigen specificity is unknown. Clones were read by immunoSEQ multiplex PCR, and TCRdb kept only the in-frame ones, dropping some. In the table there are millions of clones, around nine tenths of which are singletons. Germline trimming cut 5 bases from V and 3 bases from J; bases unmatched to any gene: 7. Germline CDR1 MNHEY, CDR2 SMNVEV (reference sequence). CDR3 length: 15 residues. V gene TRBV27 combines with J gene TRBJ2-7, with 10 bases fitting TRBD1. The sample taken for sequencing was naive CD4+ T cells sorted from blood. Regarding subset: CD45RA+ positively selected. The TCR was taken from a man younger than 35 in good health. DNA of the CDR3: TGTGCCAGCAGTCCCTACCGGACAGGGGGCTACGAGCAGTACTTC. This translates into CASSPYRTGGYEQYF.